This T cell receptor (beta chain) was captured by sequencing in a study of cytomegalovirus exposure and HLA in healthy donors. Study context: The approximately 120 validation repertoires were produced on the same platform as the 670 or so repertoires of the first cohort. This was reported in a later analysis. Findings and caveats of the study: Associated with cytomegalovirus, according to the listing, were 164 TCR beta chains. That first-cohort TCR clusters tended to co-occur in the 120 or so validation repertoires was found in a later analysis.

Germline-derived CDR1 and CDR2 are GTSNPN and SVGIG (reference sequence). J lost 4 bases, V lost 5 bases, and 15 bases had no gene match. The CDR3 consists of 16 residues. The 120-subject validation cohort, separate from the roughly 700-subject first cohort, included the donors. With respect to this clone: Antigen: not known.

Produced via immunoSEQ multiplex PCR; TCRdb's table is partial and in-frame only. The sample comprises fewer than 200,000 clones, 85% of which are singletons, and about 15% rests with the top ten. Sequenced: PBMCs. The V gene is TRBV30, the J gene TRBJ2-7; 9 bases map to TRBD1. The receptor's source is a man between 18 and 29 years old in good health and CMV-seropositive. The chain's CDR3 is CAWGRIGTGINYEQYF. The CDR3 nucleotides read TGTGCCTGGGGTCGCATCGGGACAGGGATAAATTACGAGCAGTACTTC.